The T cell receptor (beta chain) under discussion was sequenced for a study of T-cell reconstitution after alpha-beta-depleted transplantation in children. This CDR3 is built from 13 residues. CDR1 MDHEN and CDR2 SYDVKM come from the germline V gene. The V end was cut by 5 bases, the J end by 6 bases, with 11 bases between. The TCRbeta library incorporated unique molecular identifiers. TCRdb independently ran MiXCR on the PCR reads; one entry per CDR3 protein. Among about 900,000 distinct CDR3 sequences, 25% to 35% were seen once, and the ten largest hold about 28%. This clonotype was counted a single time.

The TCR originated in a boy younger than two who had a stem cell transplant for SCID, so the T cells may come from the graft donor. Sequenced material: PBMCs, mostly from graft donor cells, taken 360 days after TCRalphabeta/CD19-depleted stem cell transplant. V is TRBV28 and J is TRBJ2-1; D not resolved. The CDR3 loop reads CASSPGSRNEQFF. Here the CDR3 DNA reads TGTGCCAGCAGTCCCGGCTCCCGCAATGAGCAGTTCTTC. Supplemented by reference TRBV28 and TRBJ2-1, the full variable domain reads DVKVTQSSRYLVKRTGEKVFLECVQDMDHENMFWYRQDPGLGLRLIYFSYDVKMKEKGDIPEGYSVSREKKERFSLILESASTNQTSMYLCASSPGSRNEQFFGPGTRLTVL.